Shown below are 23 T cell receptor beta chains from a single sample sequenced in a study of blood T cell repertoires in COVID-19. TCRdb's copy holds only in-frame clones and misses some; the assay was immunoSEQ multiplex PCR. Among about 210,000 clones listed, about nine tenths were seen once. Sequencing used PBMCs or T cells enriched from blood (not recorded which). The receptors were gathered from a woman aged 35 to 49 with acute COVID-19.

The CDR3 region is CASSSYRSGRVGGELFF. The CDR3 DNA sequence: TGTGCCAGCAGCTCTTACCGTAGCGGGAGGGTTGGCGGGGAGCTGTTTTTT. This chain links TRBV7-2 with TRBJ2-2; the match to TRBD2 covers 11 bases. CDR1 is SGHTA, CDR2 FQGNSA, per germline. The CDR3 consists of 17 residues. V gave up 4 bases and J gave up 7 bases; unmatched junction bases: 11.

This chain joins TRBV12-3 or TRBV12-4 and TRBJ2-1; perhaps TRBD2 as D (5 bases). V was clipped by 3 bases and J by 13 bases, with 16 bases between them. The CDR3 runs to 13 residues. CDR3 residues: CASSFLDSGLQFF. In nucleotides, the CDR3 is TGTGCCAGCAGTTTCCTCGATAGTGGACTCCAGTTCTTC.

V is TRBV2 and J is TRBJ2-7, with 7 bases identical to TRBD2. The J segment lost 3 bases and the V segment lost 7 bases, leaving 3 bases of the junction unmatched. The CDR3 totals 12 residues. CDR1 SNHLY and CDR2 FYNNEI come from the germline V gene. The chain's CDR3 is CASNPSGYEQYV. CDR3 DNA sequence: TGTGCCAGCAACCCTAGCGGCTACGAGCAGTACGTC.

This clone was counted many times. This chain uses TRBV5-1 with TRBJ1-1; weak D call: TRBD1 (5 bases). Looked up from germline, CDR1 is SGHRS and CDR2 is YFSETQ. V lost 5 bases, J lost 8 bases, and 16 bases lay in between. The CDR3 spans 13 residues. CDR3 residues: CASRGGGAEEAFF. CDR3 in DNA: TGCGCCAGCAGGGGAGGTGGGGCGGAGGAAGCTTTCTTT. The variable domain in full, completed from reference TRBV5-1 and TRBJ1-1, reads KAGVTQTPRYLIKTRGQQVTLSCSPISGHRSVSWYQQTPGQGLQFLFEYFSETQRNKGNFPGRFSGRQFSNSRSEMNVSTLELGDSALYLCASRGGGAEEAFFGQGTRLTVV.

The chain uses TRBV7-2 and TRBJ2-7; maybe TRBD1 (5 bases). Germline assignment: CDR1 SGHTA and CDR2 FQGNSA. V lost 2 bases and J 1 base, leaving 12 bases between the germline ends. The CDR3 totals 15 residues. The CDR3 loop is CASSLLGALSYEQYV. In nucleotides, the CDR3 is TGTGCCAGCAGCTTATTAGGGGCTTTATCCTACGAGCAGTACGTC.

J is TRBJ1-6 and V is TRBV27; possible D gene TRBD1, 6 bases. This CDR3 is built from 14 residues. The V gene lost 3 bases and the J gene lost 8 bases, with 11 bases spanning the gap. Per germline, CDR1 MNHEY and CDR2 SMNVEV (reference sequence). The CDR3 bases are TGTGCCAGCAGTTTTAGCAGGGGACATTCACCCCTCCACTTT. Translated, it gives CASSFSRGHSPLHF.

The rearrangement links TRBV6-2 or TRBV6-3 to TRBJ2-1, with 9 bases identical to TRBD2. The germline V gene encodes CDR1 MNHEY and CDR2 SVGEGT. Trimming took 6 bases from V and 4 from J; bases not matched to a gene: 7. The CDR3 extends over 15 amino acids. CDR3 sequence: CASSGFSGGYNEQFF. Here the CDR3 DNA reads TGTGCCAGCAGCGGTTTTAGCGGGGGTTACAATGAGCAGTTCTTC.

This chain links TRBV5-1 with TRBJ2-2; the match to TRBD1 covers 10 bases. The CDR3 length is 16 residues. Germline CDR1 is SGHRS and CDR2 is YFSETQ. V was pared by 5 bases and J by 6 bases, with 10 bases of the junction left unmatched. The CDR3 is CASRPPGTGDAGELFF. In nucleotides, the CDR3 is TGCGCCAGCAGACCGCCCGGGACAGGGGACGCCGGGGAGCTGTTTTTT.

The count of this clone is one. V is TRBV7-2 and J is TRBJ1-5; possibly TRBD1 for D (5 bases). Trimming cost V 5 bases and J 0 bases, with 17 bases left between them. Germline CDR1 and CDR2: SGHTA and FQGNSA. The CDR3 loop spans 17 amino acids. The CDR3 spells CASSPNRDRLSNQPQHF. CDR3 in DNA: TGTGCCAGCAGCCCGAACCGTGACAGACTTAGCAATCAGCCCCAGCATTTT.

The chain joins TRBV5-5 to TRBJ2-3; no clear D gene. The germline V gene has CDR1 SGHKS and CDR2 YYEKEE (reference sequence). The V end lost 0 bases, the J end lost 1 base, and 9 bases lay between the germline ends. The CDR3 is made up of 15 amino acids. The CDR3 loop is CASSLGAARTDTQYF. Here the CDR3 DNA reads TGTGCCAGCAGCTTGGGAGCAGCGCGCACAGATACGCAGTATTTT.

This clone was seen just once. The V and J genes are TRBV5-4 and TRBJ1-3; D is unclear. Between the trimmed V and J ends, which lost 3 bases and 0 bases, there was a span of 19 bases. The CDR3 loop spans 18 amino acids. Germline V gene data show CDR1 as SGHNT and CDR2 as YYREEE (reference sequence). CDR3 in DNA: TGTGCCAGCAGCTCTCAATCAGGTCAGACTAACTCTGGAAACACCATATATTTT. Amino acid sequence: CASSSQSGQTNSGNTIYF.

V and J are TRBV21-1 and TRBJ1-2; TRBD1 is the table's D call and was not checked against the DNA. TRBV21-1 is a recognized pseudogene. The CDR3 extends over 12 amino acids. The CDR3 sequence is CASSSDRDGYTF. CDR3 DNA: TGTGCCAGCAGCAGTGACAGGGATGGCTACACCTTC.

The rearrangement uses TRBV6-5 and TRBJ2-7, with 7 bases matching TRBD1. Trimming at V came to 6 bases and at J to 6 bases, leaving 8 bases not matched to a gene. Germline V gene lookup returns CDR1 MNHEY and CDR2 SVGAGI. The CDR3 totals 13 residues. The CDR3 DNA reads TGTGCCAGCAGCCCCGGACAGGCCCTCGAGCAGTACTTC. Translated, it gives CASSPGQALEQYF.

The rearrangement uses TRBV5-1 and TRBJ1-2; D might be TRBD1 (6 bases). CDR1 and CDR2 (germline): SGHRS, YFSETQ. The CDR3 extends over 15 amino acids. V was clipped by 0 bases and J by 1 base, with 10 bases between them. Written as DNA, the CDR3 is TGCGCCAGCAGCTTGGGACAGGCGAGTAACTATGGCTACACCTTC. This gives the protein CASSLGQASNYGYTF.

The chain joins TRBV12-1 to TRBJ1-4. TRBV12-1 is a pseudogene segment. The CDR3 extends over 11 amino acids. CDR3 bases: TGTGCCAGCAGCTTTTTAGAAAAACTGTTTTTT. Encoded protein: CASSFLEKLFF.

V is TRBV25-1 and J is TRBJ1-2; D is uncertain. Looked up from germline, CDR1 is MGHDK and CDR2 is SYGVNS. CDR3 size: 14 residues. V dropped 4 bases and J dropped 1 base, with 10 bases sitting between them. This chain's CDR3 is CASSGQAFNYGYTF. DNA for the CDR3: TGTGCCAGCAGTGGGCAGGCCTTTAACTATGGCTACACCTTC.

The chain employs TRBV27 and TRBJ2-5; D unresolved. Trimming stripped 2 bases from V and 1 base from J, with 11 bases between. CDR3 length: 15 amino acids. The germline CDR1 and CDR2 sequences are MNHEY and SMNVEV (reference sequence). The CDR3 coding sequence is TGTGCCAGCAGTTTAATCTACAGTTCCCAAGAGACCCAGTACTTC. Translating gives CASSLIYSSQETQYF.

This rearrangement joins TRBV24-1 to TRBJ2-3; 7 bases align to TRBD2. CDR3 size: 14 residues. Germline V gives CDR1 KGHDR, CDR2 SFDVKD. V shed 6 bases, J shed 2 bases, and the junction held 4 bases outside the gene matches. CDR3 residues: CATSSGGNTDTQYF. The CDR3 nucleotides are TGTGCCACCAGTTCGGGAGGAAACACAGATACGCAGTATTTT.

CDR3 DNA: TGTGCCAGCAGCCGCCCAGGGCCAGGGGAGACCCAGTACTTC. Its translation is CASSRPGPGETQYF. The J gene is TRBJ2-5, the V gene TRBV3-1 (or the pseudogene TRBV3-2), with a tentative D call TRBD1 (5 bases). V lost 4 bases to trimming and J lost 5 bases, with 14 bases between them. CDR3 length: 14 amino acids. Germline V CDR1 and CDR2: LGHDT, YNNKEL (reference sequence).

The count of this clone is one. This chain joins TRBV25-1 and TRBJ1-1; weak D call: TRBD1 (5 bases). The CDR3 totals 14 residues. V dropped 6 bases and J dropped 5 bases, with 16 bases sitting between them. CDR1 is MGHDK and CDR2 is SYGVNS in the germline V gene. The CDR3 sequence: CASRAGGGWTEAFF. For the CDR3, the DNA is TGTGCCAGCAGGGCTGGCGGGGGATGGACTGAAGCTTTCTTT.

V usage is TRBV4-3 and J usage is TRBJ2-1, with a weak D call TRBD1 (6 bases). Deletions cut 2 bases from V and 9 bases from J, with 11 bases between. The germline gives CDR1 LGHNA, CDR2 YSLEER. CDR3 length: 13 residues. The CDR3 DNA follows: TGCGCCAGCAGCCAATACAGGGAGCGTGAGCAGTTCTTC. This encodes CASSQYREREQFF.

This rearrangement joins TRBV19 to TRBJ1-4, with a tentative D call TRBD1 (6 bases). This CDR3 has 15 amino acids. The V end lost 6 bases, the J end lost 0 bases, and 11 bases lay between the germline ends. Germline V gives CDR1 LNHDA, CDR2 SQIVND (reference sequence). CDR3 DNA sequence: TGTGCCAGTAGGGAAGGGGGATCAACTAATGAAAAACTGTTTTTT. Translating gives CASREGGSTNEKLFF.

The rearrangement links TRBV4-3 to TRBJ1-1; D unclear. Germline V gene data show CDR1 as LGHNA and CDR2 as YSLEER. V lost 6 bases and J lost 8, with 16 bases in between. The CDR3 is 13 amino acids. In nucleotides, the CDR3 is TGCGCCAGCAGAGATGACGGGGTTCCCGAAGCTTTCTTT. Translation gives CASRDDGVPEAFF.